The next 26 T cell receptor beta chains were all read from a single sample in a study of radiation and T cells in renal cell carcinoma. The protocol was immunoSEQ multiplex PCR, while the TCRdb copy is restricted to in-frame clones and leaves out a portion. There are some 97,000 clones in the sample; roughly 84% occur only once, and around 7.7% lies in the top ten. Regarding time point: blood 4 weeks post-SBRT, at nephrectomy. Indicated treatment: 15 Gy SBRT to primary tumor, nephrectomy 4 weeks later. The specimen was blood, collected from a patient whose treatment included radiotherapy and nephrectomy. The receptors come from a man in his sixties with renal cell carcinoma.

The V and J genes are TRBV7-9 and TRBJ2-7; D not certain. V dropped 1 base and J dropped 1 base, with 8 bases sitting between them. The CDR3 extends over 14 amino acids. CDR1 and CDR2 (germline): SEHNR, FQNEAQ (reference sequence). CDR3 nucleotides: TGTGCCAGCAGCTTAGTGGCAGTTTCCTACGAGCAGTACTTC. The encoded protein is CASSLVAVSYEQYF. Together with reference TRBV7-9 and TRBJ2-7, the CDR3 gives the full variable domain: DTGVSQNPRHKITKRGQNVTFRCDPISEHNRLYWYRQTLGQGPEFLTYFQNEAQLEKSRLLSDRFSAERPKGSFSTLEIQRTEQGDSAMYLCASSLVAVSYEQYFGPGTRLTVT.

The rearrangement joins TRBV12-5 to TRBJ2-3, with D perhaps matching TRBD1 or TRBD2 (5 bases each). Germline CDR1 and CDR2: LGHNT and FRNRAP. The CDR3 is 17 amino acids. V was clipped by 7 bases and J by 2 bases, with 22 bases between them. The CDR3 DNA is TGTGCTAGTGCCCTCTCCAGGGAGAAGGCCCTCACAGATACGCAGTATTTT. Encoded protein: CASALSREKALTDTQYF.

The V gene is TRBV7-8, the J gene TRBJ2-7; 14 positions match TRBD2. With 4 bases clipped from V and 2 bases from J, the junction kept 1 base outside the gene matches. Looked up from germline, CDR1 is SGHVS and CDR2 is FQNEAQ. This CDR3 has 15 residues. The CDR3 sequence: CASSSTSGGAYEQYF. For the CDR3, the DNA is TGTGCCAGCAGCTCGACTAGCGGGGGGGCCTACGAGCAGTACTTC.

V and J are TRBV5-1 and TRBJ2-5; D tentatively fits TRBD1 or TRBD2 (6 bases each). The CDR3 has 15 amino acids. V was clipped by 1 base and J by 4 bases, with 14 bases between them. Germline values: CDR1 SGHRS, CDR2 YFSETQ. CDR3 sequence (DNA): TGCGCCAGCAGCTTGTGGGGGGCCGTTTCAGAGACCCAGTACTTC. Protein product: CASSLWGAVSETQYF.

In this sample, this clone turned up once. Here the CDR3 reads CASSLAGATGELFF. CDR3 nucleotides: TGTGCCAGCAGCTTGGCGGGAGCGACCGGGGAGCTGTTTTTT. This chain connects TRBV11-2 to TRBJ2-2; TRBD2 agrees at 7 bases. The germline V gene has CDR1 SGHAT and CDR2 FQNNGV. The CDR3 extends over 14 amino acids. V was pared by 3 bases and J by 5 bases, with 3 bases of the junction left unmatched.

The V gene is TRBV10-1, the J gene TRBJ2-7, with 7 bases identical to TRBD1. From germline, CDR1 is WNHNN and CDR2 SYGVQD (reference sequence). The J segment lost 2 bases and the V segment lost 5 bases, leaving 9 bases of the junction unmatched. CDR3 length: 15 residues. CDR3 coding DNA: TGCGCCAGCAGTCTTTCCAGGGACAGCCCCTACGAGCAGTACTTC. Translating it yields CASSLSRDSPYEQYF.

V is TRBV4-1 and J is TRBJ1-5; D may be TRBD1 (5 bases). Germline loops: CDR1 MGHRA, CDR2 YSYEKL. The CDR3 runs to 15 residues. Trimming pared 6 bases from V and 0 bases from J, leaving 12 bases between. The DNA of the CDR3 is TGCGCCAGCAGAAGCAGGGAAAATAGCAATCAGCCCCAGCATTTT. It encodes CASRSRENSNQPQHF.

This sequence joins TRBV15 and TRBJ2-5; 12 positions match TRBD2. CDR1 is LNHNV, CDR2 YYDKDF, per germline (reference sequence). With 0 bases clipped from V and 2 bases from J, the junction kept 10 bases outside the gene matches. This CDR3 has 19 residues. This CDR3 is CATSRDLAGGDRLQETQYF. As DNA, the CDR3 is TGTGCCACCAGCAGAGATCTAGCGGGAGGGGATCGGCTGCAAGAGACCCAGTACTTC.

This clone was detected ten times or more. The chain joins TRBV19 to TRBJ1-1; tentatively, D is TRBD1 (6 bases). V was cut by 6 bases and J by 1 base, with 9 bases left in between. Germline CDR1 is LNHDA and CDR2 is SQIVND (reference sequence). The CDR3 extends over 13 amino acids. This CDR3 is CASSGGGNTEAFF. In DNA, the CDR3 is TGTGCCAGTAGCGGGGGCGGGAACACTGAAGCTTTCTTT.

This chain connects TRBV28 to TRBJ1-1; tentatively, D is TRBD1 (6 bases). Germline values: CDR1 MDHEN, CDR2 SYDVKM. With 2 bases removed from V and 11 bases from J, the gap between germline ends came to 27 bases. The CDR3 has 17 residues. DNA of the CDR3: TGTGCCAGCAGTTTAGGACAGTTCTATGAGGCCTGGGTGTCGGCTTTCTTT. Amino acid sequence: CASSLGQFYEAWVSAFF.

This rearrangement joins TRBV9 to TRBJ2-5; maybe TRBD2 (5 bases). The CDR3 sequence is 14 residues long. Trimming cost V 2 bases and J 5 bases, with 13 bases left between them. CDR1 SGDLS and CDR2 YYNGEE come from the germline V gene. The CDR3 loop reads CASSVGADGETQYF. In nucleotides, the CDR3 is TGTGCCAGCAGCGTCGGAGCGGATGGGGAGACCCAGTACTTC.

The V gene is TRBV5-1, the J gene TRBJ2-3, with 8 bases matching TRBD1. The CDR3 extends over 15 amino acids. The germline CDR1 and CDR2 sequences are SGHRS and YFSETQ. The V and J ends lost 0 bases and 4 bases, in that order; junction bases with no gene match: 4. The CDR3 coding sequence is TGCGCCAGCAGCTTGGTGAGGACAGGGCCAGATACGCAGTATTTT. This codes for CASSLVRTGPDTQYF.

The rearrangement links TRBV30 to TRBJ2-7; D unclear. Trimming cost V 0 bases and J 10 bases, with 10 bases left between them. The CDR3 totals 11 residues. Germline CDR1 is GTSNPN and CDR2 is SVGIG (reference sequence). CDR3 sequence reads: CAWSVLGSQYF. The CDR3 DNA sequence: TGTGCCTGGAGTGTACTGGGGTCACAGTACTTC.

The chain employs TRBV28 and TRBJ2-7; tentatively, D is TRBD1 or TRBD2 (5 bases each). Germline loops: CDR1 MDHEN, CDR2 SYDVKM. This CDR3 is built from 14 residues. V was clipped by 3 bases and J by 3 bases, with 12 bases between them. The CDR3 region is CASSLAGTYYEQYF. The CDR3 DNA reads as TGTGCCAGCAGTTTGGCAGGGACGTACTACGAGCAGTACTTC.

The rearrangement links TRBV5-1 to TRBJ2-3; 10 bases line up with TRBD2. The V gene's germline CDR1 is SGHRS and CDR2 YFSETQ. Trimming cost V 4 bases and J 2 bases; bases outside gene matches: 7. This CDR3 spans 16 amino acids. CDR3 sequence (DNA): TGCGCCAGCAGCGTCAAGCGGGAGGGACCCACAGATACGCAGTATTTT. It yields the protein CASSVKREGPTDTQYF.

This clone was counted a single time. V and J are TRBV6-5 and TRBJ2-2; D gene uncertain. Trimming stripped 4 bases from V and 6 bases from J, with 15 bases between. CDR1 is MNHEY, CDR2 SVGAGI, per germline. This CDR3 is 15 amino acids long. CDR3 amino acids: CASSWALDGAGELFF. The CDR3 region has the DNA TGTGCCAGCAGTTGGGCCCTCGATGGGGCCGGGGAGCTGTTTTTT.

The CDR3 loop reads CASSLDRPGEDEQYF. CDR3 bases: TGCGCCAGCAGCCTGGACCGTCCGGGAGAGGACGAGCAGTACTTC. The rearrangement links TRBV5-1 to TRBJ2-7, with TRBD2 as a possible D gene (6 bases). V was trimmed by 4 bases and J by 5 bases, leaving 19 bases between them. The CDR3 consists of 15 residues. The germline V gene encodes CDR1 SGHRS and CDR2 YFSETQ.

CDR3 nucleotide sequence: TGTGCCAGCAGCTTGCCGGACGCATCCTACGAGCAGTACTTC. Its translation is CASSLPDASYEQYF. The chain is built from TRBV5-4 and TRBJ2-7; D gene unclear. Germline V gene lookup returns CDR1 SGHNT and CDR2 YYREEE (reference sequence). Trimming took off 1 base at V and 1 base at J, with 9 bases between the two ends. The CDR3 loop spans 14 amino acids.

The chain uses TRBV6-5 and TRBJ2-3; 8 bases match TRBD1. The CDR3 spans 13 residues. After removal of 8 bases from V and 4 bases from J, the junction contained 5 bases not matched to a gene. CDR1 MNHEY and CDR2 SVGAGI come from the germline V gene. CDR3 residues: CASWTGLPDTQYF. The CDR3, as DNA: TGTGCCAGCTGGACAGGGTTACCAGATACGCAGTATTTT.

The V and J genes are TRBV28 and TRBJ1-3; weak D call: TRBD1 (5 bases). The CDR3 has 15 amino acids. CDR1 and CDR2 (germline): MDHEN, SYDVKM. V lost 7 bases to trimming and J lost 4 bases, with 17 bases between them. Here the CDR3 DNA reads TGTGCCAGCACCGTCAGGGTAAGGGCCGGAAACACCATATATTTT. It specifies CASTVRVRAGNTIYF.

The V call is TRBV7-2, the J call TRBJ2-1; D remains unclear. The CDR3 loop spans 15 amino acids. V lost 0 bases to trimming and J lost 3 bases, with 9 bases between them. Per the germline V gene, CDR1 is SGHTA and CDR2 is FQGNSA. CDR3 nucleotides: TGTGCCAGCAGCTTAGCGCAGCGTCGCTACAATGAGCAGTTCTTC. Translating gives CASSLAQRRYNEQFF.

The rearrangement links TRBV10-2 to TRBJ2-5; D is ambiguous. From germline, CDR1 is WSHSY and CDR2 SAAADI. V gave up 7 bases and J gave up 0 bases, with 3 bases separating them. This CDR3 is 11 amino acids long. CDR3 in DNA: TGCGCCAGCACAGACCAAGAGACCCAGTACTTC. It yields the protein CASTDQETQYF.

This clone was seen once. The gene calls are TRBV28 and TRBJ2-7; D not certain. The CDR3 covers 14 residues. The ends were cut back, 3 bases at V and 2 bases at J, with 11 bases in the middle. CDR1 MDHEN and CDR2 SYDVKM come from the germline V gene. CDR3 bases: TGTGCCAGCAGTTTTAGTGATACGACCTACGAGCAGTACTTC. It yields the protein CASSFSDTTYEQYF.

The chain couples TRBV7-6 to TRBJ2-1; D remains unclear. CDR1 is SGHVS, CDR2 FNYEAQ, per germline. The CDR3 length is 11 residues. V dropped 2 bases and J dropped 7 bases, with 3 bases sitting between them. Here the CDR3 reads CASSLLNEQFF. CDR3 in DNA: TGTGCCAGCAGCTTATTGAATGAGCAGTTCTTC.

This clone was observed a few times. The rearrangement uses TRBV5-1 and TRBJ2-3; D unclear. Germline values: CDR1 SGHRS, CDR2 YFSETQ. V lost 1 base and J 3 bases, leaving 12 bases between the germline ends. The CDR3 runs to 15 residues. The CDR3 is CASSLRALGTDTQYF. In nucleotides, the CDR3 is TGCGCCAGCAGCTTGAGGGCTTTGGGTACAGATACGCAGTATTTT. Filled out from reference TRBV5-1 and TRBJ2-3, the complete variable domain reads KAGVTQTPRYLIKTRGQQVTLSCSPISGHRSVSWYQQTPGQGLQFLFEYFSETQRNKGNFPGRFSGRQFSNSRSEMNVSTLELGDSALYLCASSLRALGTDTQYFGPGTRLTVL.

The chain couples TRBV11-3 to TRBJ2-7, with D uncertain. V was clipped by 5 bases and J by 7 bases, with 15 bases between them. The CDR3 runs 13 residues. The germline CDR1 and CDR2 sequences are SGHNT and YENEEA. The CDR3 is CASSQIPLSEQYF. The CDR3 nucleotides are TGTGCCAGCAGCCAGATCCCGCTCTCGGAGCAGTACTTC.